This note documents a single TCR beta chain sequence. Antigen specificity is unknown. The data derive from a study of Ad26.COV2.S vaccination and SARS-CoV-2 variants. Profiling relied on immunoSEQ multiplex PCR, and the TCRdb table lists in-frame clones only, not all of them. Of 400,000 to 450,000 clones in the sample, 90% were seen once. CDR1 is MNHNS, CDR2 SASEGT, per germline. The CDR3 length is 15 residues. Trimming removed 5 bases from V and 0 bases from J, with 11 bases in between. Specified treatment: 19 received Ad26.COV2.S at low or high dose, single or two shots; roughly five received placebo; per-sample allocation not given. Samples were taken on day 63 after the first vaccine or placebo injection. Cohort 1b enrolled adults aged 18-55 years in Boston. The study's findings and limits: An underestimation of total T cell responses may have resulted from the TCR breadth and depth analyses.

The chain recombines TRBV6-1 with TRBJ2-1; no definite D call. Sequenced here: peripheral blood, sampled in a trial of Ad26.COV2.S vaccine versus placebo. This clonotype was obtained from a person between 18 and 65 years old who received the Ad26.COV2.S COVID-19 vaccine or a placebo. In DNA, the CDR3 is TGTGCCAGCAGTTCCTTGACGGTCTCCTACAATGAGCAGTTCTTC. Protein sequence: CASSSLTVSYNEQFF.